The next 18 T cell receptor beta chains were all read from a single sample in a study of blood T cell repertoires in COVID-19. Repertoires were generated with immunoSEQ multiplex PCR, while TCRdb's copy carries only in-frame clones and drops some. The sample shows roughly 200,000 clones, roughly 76% of them seen only once. Sequencing was performed on peripheral blood. Every receptor here comes from a woman aged 45-60 years with active or convalescent COVID-19.

CDR3 sequence reads: CASGKSNTGELFF. The CDR3 region has the DNA TGTGCCAGCGGCAAGTCGAACACCGGGGAGCTGTTTTTT. This chain links TRBV12-3 or TRBV12-4 with TRBJ2-2; D is undetermined. Deletions cut 8 bases from V and 0 bases from J, with 7 bases between. The CDR3 loop spans 13 amino acids.

The rearrangement joins TRBV6-6 to TRBJ1-6; TRBD1 matches at 12 bases. The CDR3 loop spans 14 amino acids. The V gene's germline CDR1 is MNHNY and CDR2 SVGAGI (reference sequence). The trim removed 6 bases at V and 9 bases at J, leaving 3 bases unmatched. As DNA, the CDR3 is TGTGCCAGCAGGATGGGACAGGGGGCTTCACCCCTCCACTTT. Its translation is CASRMGQGASPLHF.

This clone has more than one count but fewer than ten. V usage is TRBV6-1 and J usage is TRBJ1-2, with D perhaps TRBD1 (5 bases). Deletions cut 0 bases from V and 5 bases from J, with 13 bases between. The CDR3 has 15 residues. Looked up from germline, CDR1 is MNHNS and CDR2 is SASEGT. CDR3 region: CASSEALLTAYGYTF. The CDR3 DNA reads as TGTGCCAGCAGTGAAGCGCTTTTGACAGCTTATGGCTACACCTTC.

This clone was seen a few times. This chain joins TRBV28 and TRBJ2-3; TRBD1 aligns across 8 bases. The CDR3 totals 16 residues. Germline V gene lookup returns CDR1 MDHEN and CDR2 SYDVKM. Trimming at V came to 5 bases and at J to 0 bases, leaving 7 bases not matched to a gene. The CDR3: CASSPGTGYSTDTQYF. The CDR3 DNA reads TGTGCCAGCAGTCCCGGGACAGGCTATAGCACAGATACGCAGTATTTT. Filled out from reference TRBV28 and TRBJ2-3, the complete variable domain reads DVKVTQSSRYLVKRTGEKVFLECVQDMDHENMFWYRQDPGLGLRLIYFSYDVKMKEKGDIPEGYSVSREKKERFSLILESASTNQTSMYLCASSPGTGYSTDTQYFGPGTRLTVL.

This clone was observed a handful of times. The V and J genes are TRBV12-3 or TRBV12-4 and TRBJ2-2; the D is unclear. V dropped 3 bases and J dropped 5 bases, with 7 bases sitting between them. This CDR3 contains 13 residues. In DNA, the CDR3 is TGTGCCAGCAGTTTTTCTTTAACCGGGGAGCTGTTTTTT. Translating it yields CASSFSLTGELFF.

This chain joins TRBV6-2 or TRBV6-3 and TRBJ2-1; TRBD2 agrees at 9 bases. The CDR3 has 16 amino acids. Germline assignment: CDR1 MNHEY and CDR2 SVGEGT. With 3 bases clipped from V and 8 bases from J, the junction kept 11 bases outside the gene matches. The CDR3 nucleotides read TGTGCCAGCAGTTATTTTGGGCTAGCGGGGTTCGATGAGCAGTTCTTC. This codes for CASSYFGLAGFDEQFF.

The V call is TRBV28, the J call TRBJ1-2; possible D gene TRBD1, 5 bases. The V end was cut by 4 bases, the J end by 7 bases, with 13 bases between. CDR1 MDHEN and CDR2 SYDVKM come from the germline V gene. The CDR3 runs to 13 residues. The CDR3 sequence is CASSSQATSGYTF. In nucleotides, the CDR3 is TGTGCCAGCAGTTCACAGGCTACAAGTGGCTACACCTTC.

The rearrangement links TRBV27 to TRBJ2-3; 7 nucleotides match TRBD2. CDR1 and CDR2 from the germline V gene are MNHEY and SMNVEV (reference sequence). The ends lost 7 bases at V and 1 base at J; junction bases unmatched: 11. The CDR3 has 16 residues. The CDR3 sequence: CASNLLASGGTDTQYF. The CDR3 DNA reads as TGTGCCAGCAACCTCCTCGCCAGCGGGGGCACAGATACGCAGTATTTT.

This chain uses TRBV9 with TRBJ2-1; 8 bases match TRBD1. The CDR3 runs 14 residues. V was clipped by 1 base and J by 5 bases; unmatched bases: 2. Germline V gene lookup returns CDR1 SGDLS and CDR2 YYNGEE. CDR3 region: CASSVRTGNNEQFF. In DNA form, the CDR3 reads TGTGCCAGCAGCGTAAGGACAGGGAACAATGAGCAGTTCTTC.

The chain joins TRBV29-1 to TRBJ1-1; D is perhaps TRBD1 (6 bases). The CDR3 has 13 amino acids. Germline CDR1 and CDR2: SQVTM and ANQGSEA. V was cut by 3 bases and J by 6 bases, with 14 bases left in between. Here the CDR3 reads CSVEGRGRSEAFF. The DNA of the CDR3 is TGCAGCGTTGAGGGCAGGGGAAGGTCTGAAGCTTTCTTT.

The CDR3 loop is CASSKMGKGNEKLFF. DNA for the CDR3: TGTGCCAGCAGTAAAATGGGCAAGGGGAATGAAAAACTGTTTTTT. The genes are TRBV2 and TRBJ1-4, with a possible D match to TRBD1 (5 bases). Germline CDR1 SNHLY, CDR2 FYNNEI. CDR3 length: 15 residues. V was pared by 5 bases and J by 5 bases, with 15 bases between.

This chain joins TRBV19 and TRBJ2-1, with TRBD2 matching over 12 bases. V lost 9 bases to trimming and J lost 7 bases; unmatched junction nucleotides: 7. Germline CDR1 and CDR2: LNHDA and SQIVND (reference sequence). The CDR3 has 14 amino acids. The CDR3 sequence is CASRGLAGWNEQFF. The CDR3 DNA follows: TGTGCCAGCCGAGGACTAGCGGGATGGAATGAGCAGTTCTTC.

The V call is TRBV6-5, the J call TRBJ2-7, with 7 bases aligning to TRBD2. The V gene end was trimmed by 5 bases and the J gene end by 3 bases; junction bases not matched to a gene: 7. This CDR3 region has 14 residues. Per germline, CDR1 MNHEY and CDR2 SVGAGI. The CDR3 sequence is CASSNSAGSYEQYF. The DNA of the CDR3 is TGTGCCAGCAGTAATTCAGCGGGAAGCTACGAGCAGTACTTC.

In this sample, this clone turned up a few times. The chain links TRBV6-6 to TRBJ2-1, with TRBD2 matching 13 bases. This CDR3 has 15 amino acids. With V trimmed by 4 bases and J by 9 bases, 6 bases remained unmatched. CDR1 is MNHNY, CDR2 SVGAGI, per germline (reference sequence). CDR3 amino acids: CASSSRTSGSIEQFF. CDR3 DNA sequence: TGTGCCAGCAGTTCCCGGACTAGCGGGAGTATTGAGCAGTTCTTC.

This clone was seen ten or more times. This chain uses TRBV5-1 with TRBJ2-2, with 12 nucleotides matching TRBD2. Germline CDR1 SGHRS, CDR2 YFSETQ. V lost 3 bases to trimming and J lost 7 bases; unmatched junction nucleotides: 13. The CDR3 has 18 residues. For the CDR3, the DNA is TGCGCCAGCAGCTGGCCGACTAGCGGGAGCGGTGGCGGCGGGGAGCTGTTTTTT. Translation: CASSWPTSGSGGGGELFF.

The V call is TRBV6-5, the J call TRBJ2-6; D gene ambiguous. This CDR3 spans 15 amino acids. Looked up from germline, CDR1 is MNHEY and CDR2 is SVGAGI. Trimming stripped 1 base from V and 4 bases from J, with 8 bases between. The CDR3, as DNA: TGTGCCAGCAGTTACTACAGTAAGGGGGCCAACGTCCTGACTTTC. Translating it yields CASSYYSKGANVLTF.

The chain uses TRBV7-9 and TRBJ2-7, with D maybe TRBD1 (5 bases). Germline V gives CDR1 SEHNR, CDR2 FQNEAQ (reference sequence). V was clipped by 1 base and J by 2 bases, with 9 bases between them. The CDR3 runs to 14 residues. The CDR3 DNA is TGTGCCAGCAGCTTAGGTGAAGGGGCCTACGAGCAGTACTTC. This encodes CASSLGEGAYEQYF.

CDR3 nucleotide sequence: TGTGCCTGGAGTAGGGGCTACGAGCAGTACTTC. Protein sequence: CAWSRGYEQYF. The chain combines TRBV30 with TRBJ2-7; D is perhaps TRBD1 (5 bases). The germline gives CDR1 GTSNPN, CDR2 SVGIG (reference sequence). This CDR3 has 11 residues. V was pared by 2 bases and J by 3 bases, with 5 bases between.